Listed here are 24 T cell receptor beta chains from one sample, sequenced in a study of OX40 agonist ivuxolimab in advanced cancers. The protocol was immunoSEQ multiplex PCR, while the TCRdb copy is restricted to in-frame clones and leaves out a portion. The sample records around 77,000 clones, 65% to 90% being singletons. This specimen was CD4+ or CD8+ T cells sorted from blood, taken in a trial of the OX40 agonist ivuxolimab. These receptor sequences come from an adult with an advanced solid tumor such as melanoma, head and neck, liver or kidney cancer.

The V gene is TRBV4-2, the J gene TRBJ2-1; 10 nucleotides align to TRBD2. Germline CDR1 and CDR2: LGHNA and YNFKEQ. This CDR3 is 16 amino acids long. V lost 4 bases, J lost 1 base, and 4 bases stayed unmatched. CDR3 nucleotides: TGTGCCAGCAGCCTAGCGGGGGGATCTTCCTACAATGAGCAGTTCTTC. Translating it yields CASSLAGGSSYNEQFF.

The J gene is TRBJ1-5, the V gene TRBV5-6, with TRBD1 identical over 7 bases. With V trimmed by 1 base and J by 3 bases, 10 bases remained unmatched. Germline V lookup: CDR1 SGHDT, CDR2 YYEEEE. The CDR3 covers 17 residues. The CDR3 loop is CASSLYGGRGFNQPQHF. CDR3 sequence (DNA): TGTGCCAGCAGCTTGTACGGGGGCAGGGGGTTCAATCAGCCCCAGCATTTT.

This chain joins TRBV6-6 and TRBJ1-1; 7 bases line up with TRBD1. This CDR3 region has 13 residues. Germline lookup yields CDR1 MNHNY and CDR2 SVGAGI (reference sequence). V gave up 6 bases and J gave up 0 bases; unmatched junction bases: 1. In DNA form, the CDR3 reads TGTGCCAGCAGACAGGGGATGAACACTGAAGCTTTCTTT. Translation: CASRQGMNTEAFF.

V and J are TRBV6-5 and TRBJ1-5; unclear D gene. Germline V lookup: CDR1 MNHEY, CDR2 SVGAGI. V lost 6 bases and J lost 0, with 6 bases in between. The CDR3 covers 13 residues. The CDR3, as DNA: TGTGCCAGCAGAGGCAATAGCAATCAGCCCCAGCATTTT. Its protein is CASRGNSNQPQHF.

This chain joins TRBV2 and TRBJ1-2; possible D gene TRBD1, 5 bases. The germline V gene has CDR1 SNHLY and CDR2 FYNNEI. The CDR3 runs 13 residues. V shed 7 bases and J shed 6 bases, with 15 bases lying between them. CDR3 sequence: CASNRDGLDGYTF. The CDR3, as DNA: TGTGCCAGCAATCGGGACGGTTTAGATGGCTACACCTTC.

The chain carries TRBV7-2 and TRBJ2-7, with no clear D. The CDR3 covers 13 residues. The V gene's germline CDR1 is SGHTA and CDR2 FQGNSA. V was pared by 10 bases and J by 4 bases, with 17 bases between. The CDR3 bases are TGTGCCACCGCTTCGGACCGGGCGTACGAGCAGTACTTC. Protein sequence: CATASDRAYEQYF.

The rearrangement joins TRBV6-5 to TRBJ1-2; a weak D match, TRBD1 (5 bases). Trimming removed 6 bases at V and 4 bases at J, with 6 bases between. The CDR3 is made up of 11 amino acids. Germline CDR1 and CDR2: MNHEY and SVGAGI. The CDR3 reads CASSDSYGYTF. The CDR3 DNA sequence: TGTGCCAGCAGCGACAGCTATGGCTACACCTTC.

The rearrangement links TRBV6-5 to TRBJ2-3, with D perhaps assigned TRBD1 or TRBD2 (6 bases each). The germline gives CDR1 MNHEY, CDR2 SVGAGI. V was cut by 2 bases and J by 4 bases, with 13 bases left in between. The CDR3 spans 15 residues. The chain's CDR3 is CASSYGGLLADTQYF. In nucleotides, the CDR3 is TGTGCCAGCAGTTACGGGGGGCTCCTAGCAGATACGCAGTATTTT.

The chain combines TRBV19 with TRBJ2-1; D possibly corresponds to TRBD2 (5 bases). V lost 6 bases, J lost 7 bases, and 25 bases lay in between. There are 17 residues in the CDR3. CDR1 and CDR2 (germline): LNHDA, SQIVND (reference sequence). The CDR3 DNA reads TGTGCCAGTAGCTCCACGGTCTCTCCGGGGAACTTTAATGAGCAGTTCTTC. Its protein product is CASSSTVSPGNFNEQFF.

This clone was observed at least ten times. The chain joins TRBV11-2 to TRBJ2-1; 8 nucleotides agree with TRBD2. The CDR3 has 19 residues. CDR1 SGHAT and CDR2 FQNNGV come from the germline V gene. Unmatched junction bases numbered 15, after V lost 5 bases and J lost 0 bases. CDR3 bases: TGTGCCAGCAGCCCCCGGGGAAGCGGGGGCCCTAGCTCCTACAATGAGCAGTTCTTC. This codes for CASSPRGSGGPSSYNEQFF.

This clone was detected only once. The genes are TRBV6-5 and TRBJ1-4; D perhaps matches TRBD1 (6 bases). The CDR3 extends over 15 amino acids. Germline CDR1 and CDR2: MNHEY and SVGAGI. Trimming cost V 0 bases and J 8 bases, with 13 bases left between them. DNA for the CDR3: TGTGCCAGCAGTTACTCCCCCACCAGGGGCGAAAAACTGTTTTTT. It is translated as CASSYSPTRGEKLFF.

This clone was seen a handful of times. CDR3 sequence (DNA): TGTGCCAGCAGCTTAGGCGGGGGGACCAATTCACCCCTCCACTTT. Its protein product is CASSLGGGTNSPLHF. V and J are TRBV7-2 and TRBJ1-6, with a weak D call TRBD1 (5 bases). This CDR3 has 15 residues. V was shortened by 1 base and J by 7 bases, with 11 bases between the two germline ends. Germline V gene data show CDR1 as SGHTA and CDR2 as FQGNSA.

The chain couples TRBV6-5 to TRBJ1-5, with a tentative D call TRBD1 (5 bases). The CDR3 sequence is 15 residues long. Per the germline V gene, CDR1 is MNHEY and CDR2 is SVGAGI. Trimming left V 4 bases short and J 1 base short, with 11 bases between. In DNA, the CDR3 is TGTGCCAGCAGTTTGAATTGGGACAGCAATCAGCCCCAGCATTTT. Translation: CASSLNWDSNQPQHF.

The chain has TRBV5-4 and TRBJ2-4; D is possibly TRBD1 (5 bases). CDR1 SGHNT and CDR2 YYREEE come from the germline V gene (reference sequence). The CDR3 is 15 amino acids. The V and J ends lost 4 bases and 6 bases respectively, with 17 bases between them. CDR3 sequence reads: CASSGGLQAGNIQYF. The CDR3 DNA sequence: TGTGCCAGCAGCGGCGGCTTACAGGCCGGAAACATTCAGTACTTC.

CDR3 protein: CASSHSQDNTEAFF. The CDR3 DNA follows: TGTGCCAGCTCACACTCACAGGACAACACTGAAGCTTTCTTT. V and J are TRBV18 and TRBJ1-1; D is possibly TRBD1 (5 bases). This CDR3 region has 14 residues. Between the trimmed V and J ends, which lost 4 bases and 2 bases, there was a span of 11 bases. Looked up from germline, CDR1 is KGHSH and CDR2 is LQKENI.

This clone occurred a few times. The V and J genes are TRBV6-1 and TRBJ1-6, with D possibly matching TRBD1 (6 bases). The CDR3 has 13 residues. The V end was cut by 6 bases, the J end by 10 bases, with 13 bases between. Germline CDR1 and CDR2: MNHNS and SASEGT. DNA for the CDR3: TGTGCCAGCAGCGCCCGACAGGCCTCACCCCTCCACTTT. As protein: CASSARQASPLHF.

J is TRBJ2-7 and V is TRBV12-5; 11 nucleotides agree with TRBD2. There are 16 residues in the CDR3. CDR1 and CDR2 from the germline V gene are LGHNT and FRNRAP. The J segment lost 1 base and the V segment lost 6 bases, leaving 8 bases of the junction unmatched. This chain's CDR3 is CASGLTLAGGSYEQYF. The CDR3, as DNA: TGTGCTAGTGGCCTAACCCTAGCGGGGGGTTCCTACGAGCAGTACTTC.

The rearrangement links TRBV7-2 to TRBJ2-7, with D possibly matching TRBD2 (5 bases). Trimming removed 2 bases from V and 1 base from J, with 12 bases in between. The CDR3 has 15 amino acids. Germline loops: CDR1 SGHTA, CDR2 FQGNSA. DNA for the CDR3: TGTGCCAGCAGCTTAATACTAGTGGATTCCTACGAGCAGTACTTC. Protein: CASSLILVDSYEQYF.

This clone appeared a few times. The chain uses TRBV5-6 and TRBJ1-4; no reliable D call. V was clipped by 0 bases and J by 7 bases, with 7 bases between them. The CDR3 totals 13 residues. The germline V gene encodes CDR1 SGHDT and CDR2 YYEEEE. This CDR3 reads CASSLGILEKLFF. The CDR3 DNA sequence: TGTGCCAGCAGCTTGGGCATTCTTGAAAAACTGTTTTTT.

The count of this clone is one. The chain carries TRBV7-2 and TRBJ2-7; D might be TRBD2 (6 bases). The CDR3 runs to 19 residues. V lost 4 bases, J lost 0 bases, and 25 bases lay in between. Germline CDR1 is SGHTA and CDR2 is FQGNSA. The CDR3 reads CASSSPEPGTSWSSYEQYF. As DNA, the CDR3 is TGTGCCAGCAGCTCCCCTGAACCCGGGACTTCCTGGAGCTCCTACGAGCAGTACTTC.

This chain links TRBV5-1 with TRBJ2-7; the match to TRBD2 covers 13 bases. V lost 4 bases to trimming and J lost 0 bases; unmatched junction nucleotides: 7. The CDR3 covers 17 residues. The germline CDR1 and CDR2 sequences are SGHRS and YFSETQ. CDR3 sequence reads: CASSRTSGGLSSYEQYF. CDR3 bases: TGCGCCAGCAGCCGGACTAGCGGGGGCCTTAGCTCCTACGAGCAGTACTTC. The whole variable domain, filled in from reference TRBV5-1 and TRBJ2-7, reads KAGVTQTPRYLIKTRGQQVTLSCSPISGHRSVSWYQQTPGQGLQFLFEYFSETQRNKGNFPGRFSGRQFSNSRSEMNVSTLELGDSALYLCASSRTSGGLSSYEQYFGPGTRLTVT.

This chain joins TRBV6-1 and TRBJ2-2; D gene uncertain. V was shortened by 5 bases and J by 7 bases, with 14 bases between the two germline ends. Germline loops: CDR1 MNHNS, CDR2 SASEGT. The CDR3 is made up of 14 amino acids. CDR3 nucleotides: TGTGCCAGCAGTACCGACCAAGCTTTCGGGGAGCTGTTTTTT. It specifies CASSTDQAFGELFF.

The V gene is TRBV9, the J gene TRBJ2-3; no clear D. Germline V CDR1 and CDR2: SGDLS, YYNGEE. V was clipped by 3 bases and J by 1 base, with 9 bases between them. There are 14 residues in the CDR3. The CDR3 region has the DNA TGTGCCAGCAGCGCCAACCCCGGCACAGATACGCAGTATTTT. Its protein product is CASSANPGTDTQYF.

V gene TRBV15 combines with J gene TRBJ1-6; possible D gene TRBD1, 6 bases. Trimming removed 6 bases from V and 7 bases from J, with 16 bases in between. Per the germline V gene, CDR1 is LNHNV and CDR2 is YYDKDF (reference sequence). The CDR3 runs 15 residues. The chain's CDR3 is CATRRWTEGNSPLHF. CDR3 in DNA: TGTGCCACCAGACGATGGACAGAGGGGAATTCACCCCTCCACTTT.